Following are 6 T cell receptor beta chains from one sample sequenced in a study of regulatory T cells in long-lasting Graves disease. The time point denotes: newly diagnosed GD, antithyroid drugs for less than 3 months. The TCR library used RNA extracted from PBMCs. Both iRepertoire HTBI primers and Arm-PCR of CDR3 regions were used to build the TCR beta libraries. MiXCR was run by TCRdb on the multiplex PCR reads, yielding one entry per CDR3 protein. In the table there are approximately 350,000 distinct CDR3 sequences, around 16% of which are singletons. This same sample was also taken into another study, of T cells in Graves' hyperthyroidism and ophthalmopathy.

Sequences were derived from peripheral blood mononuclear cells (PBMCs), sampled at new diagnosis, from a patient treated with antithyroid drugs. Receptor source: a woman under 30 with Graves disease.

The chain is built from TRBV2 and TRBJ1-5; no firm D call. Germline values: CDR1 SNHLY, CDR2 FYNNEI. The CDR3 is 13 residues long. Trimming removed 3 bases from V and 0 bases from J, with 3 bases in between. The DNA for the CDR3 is TGTGCCAGCAGTGAGTCTAGCAATCAGCCCCAGCATTTT. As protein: CASSESSNQPQHF. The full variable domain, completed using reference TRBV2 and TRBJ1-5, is EPEVTQTPSHQVTQMGQEVILRCVPISNHLYFYWYRQILGQKVEFLVSFYNNEISEKSEIFDDQFSVERPDGSNFTLKIRSTKLEDSAMYFCASSESSNQPQHFGDGTRLSIL.

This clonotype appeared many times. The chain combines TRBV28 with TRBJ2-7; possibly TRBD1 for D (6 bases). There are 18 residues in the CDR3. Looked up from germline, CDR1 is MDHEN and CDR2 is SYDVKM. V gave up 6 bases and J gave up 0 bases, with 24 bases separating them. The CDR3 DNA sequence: TGTGCCAGCAGCCCGTTTTGGACAGCATACTCAAGCTCCTACGAGCAGTACTTC. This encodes CASSPFWTAYSSSYEQYF.

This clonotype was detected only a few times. The chain's CDR3 is CASRSYLAGGDTQYF. For the CDR3, the DNA is TGTGCCAGCAGGTCCTACCTAGCGGGAGGGGATACGCAGTATTTT. V usage is TRBV6-1 and J usage is TRBJ2-3, with 12 bases matching TRBD2. CDR3 length equals 15 residues. CDR1 and CDR2 from the germline V gene are MNHNS and SASEGT. The V segment lost 6 bases and the J segment 6 bases; nucleotides outside the gene matches: 7.

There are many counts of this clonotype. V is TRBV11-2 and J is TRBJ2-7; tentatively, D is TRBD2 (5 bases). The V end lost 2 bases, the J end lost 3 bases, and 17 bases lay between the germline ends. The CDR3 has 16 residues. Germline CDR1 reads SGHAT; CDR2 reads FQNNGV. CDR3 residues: CASSLSRSLGSYEQYF. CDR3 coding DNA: TGTGCCAGCAGCTTATCCCGTTCACTAGGGAGCTACGAGCAGTACTTC. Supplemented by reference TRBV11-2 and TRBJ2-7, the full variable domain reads EAGVAQSPRYKIIEKRQSVAFWCNPISGHATLYWYQQILGQGPKLLIQFQNNGVVDDSQLPKDRFSAERLKGVDSTLKIQPAKLEDSAVYLCASSLSRSLGSYEQYFGPGTRLTVT.

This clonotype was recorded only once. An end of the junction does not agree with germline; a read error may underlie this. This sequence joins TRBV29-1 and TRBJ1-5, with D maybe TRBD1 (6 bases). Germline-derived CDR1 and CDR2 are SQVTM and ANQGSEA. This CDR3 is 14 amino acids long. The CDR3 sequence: CSVGPAGEGQLQHF. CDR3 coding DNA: TGCAGCGTCGGGCCGGCAGGGGAAGGTCAGCTCCAGCATTTT.

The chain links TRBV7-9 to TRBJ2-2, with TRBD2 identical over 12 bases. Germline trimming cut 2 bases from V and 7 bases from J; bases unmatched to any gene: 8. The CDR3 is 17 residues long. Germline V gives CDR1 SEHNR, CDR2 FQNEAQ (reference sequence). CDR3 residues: CASSLSRLAGDLGELFF. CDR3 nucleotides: TGTGCCAGCAGCTTATCCCGACTAGCGGGAGACCTCGGGGAGCTGTTTTTT.